This T cell receptor beta chain originates from a study of radiotherapy plus CTLA-4 blockade in lung cancer. TCRdb's table, derived via immunoSEQ multiplex PCR, lists solely in-frame clones and lacks some. This sample has tens of thousands of clones; 60% to 80% occur once, and the top ten carry around 10%. The ends were cut back, 6 bases at V and 3 bases at J, with 6 bases in the middle. Germline lookup yields CDR1 MNHNY and CDR2 SVGAGI (reference sequence). This CDR3 region has 12 residues. The sequence came from a human donor with non-small cell lung cancer who had stable disease on radiotherapy plus ipilimumab. The sample consisted of peripheral blood, taken from a patient treated with radiotherapy plus ipilimumab. The chain recombines TRBV6-6 with TRBJ1-5; unclear D gene. The CDR3 bases are TGTGCCAGCAGCCCCAACAATCAGCCCCAGCATTTT. It encodes CASSPNNQPQHF.